The 13 T cell receptor beta chains presented below share a single source sample, sequenced in a study of blood T cell repertoires in COVID-19. Method: immunoSEQ multiplex PCR; TCRdb's copy keeps in-frame clones and lacks some. The profile shows more than 95,000 clones, 88% of them singletons. Sequencing input: peripheral blood. Source of these receptors: a human donor in a cohort sampled during active COVID-19.

This chain uses TRBV5-1 with TRBJ1-4, with 7 bases matching TRBD1. CDR1 is SGHRS and CDR2 is YFSETQ in the germline V gene. Trimming at V came to 0 bases and at J to 11 bases, leaving 16 bases not matched to a gene. This CDR3 region has 17 residues. The CDR3 sequence is CASSLGQGWGSGAKLFF. CDR3 in DNA: TGCGCCAGCAGCTTGGGACAGGGTTGGGGCAGTGGAGCGAAACTGTTTTTT. The variable domain in full, with the rest retrieved from reference TRBV5-1 and TRBJ1-4, is KAGVTQTPRYLIKTRGQQVTLSCSPISGHRSVSWYQQTPGQGLQFLFEYFSETQRNKGNFPGRFSGRQFSNSRSEMNVSTLELGDSALYLCASSLGQGWGSGAKLFFGSGTQLSVL.

J is TRBJ2-1 and V is TRBV28; 14 bases align to TRBD2. The CDR3 length is 21 residues. Germline V gene lookup returns CDR1 MDHEN and CDR2 SYDVKM. Germline trimming cut 6 bases from V and 0 bases from J; bases unmatched to any gene: 16. In nucleotides, the CDR3 is TGTGCCAGCAGCCCACCGGGACTAGCGGGAGTCCCCCCCAGCTCCTACAATGAGCAGTTCTTC. Translation: CASSPPGLAGVPPSSYNEQFF.

This sequence joins TRBV7-9 and TRBJ2-3, with 7 bases aligning to TRBD2. This CDR3 has 16 amino acids. Germline V gene data show CDR1 as SEHNR and CDR2 as FQNEAQ (reference sequence). V shed 2 bases, J shed 2 bases, and the junction held 7 bases outside the gene matches. CDR3 residues: CASSLSMGGPTDTQYF. DNA for the CDR3: TGTGCCAGCAGCTTAAGTATGGGAGGGCCCACAGATACGCAGTATTTT. The complete variable domain, with remaining parts taken from reference TRBV7-9 and TRBJ2-3, reads DTGVSQNPRHKITKRGQNVTFRCDPISEHNRLYWYRQTLGQGPEFLTYFQNEAQLEKSRLLSDRFSAERPKGSFSTLEIQRTEQGDSAMYLCASSLSMGGPTDTQYFGPGTRLTVL.

V gene TRBV25-1 combines with J gene TRBJ1-1; D gene unclear. The CDR3 is 13 amino acids. V dropped 6 bases and J dropped 5 bases, with 13 bases sitting between them. CDR1 and CDR2 from the germline V gene are MGHDK and SYGVNS. This CDR3 is CASRSPTGTEAFF. The CDR3 DNA reads TGTGCCAGCAGATCACCAACGGGGACTGAAGCTTTCTTT.

Comment on this clone: Other DNA sequences within the sample encode an identical CDR3. The V call is TRBV7-9, the J call TRBJ1-4; no clear D gene. The CDR3 runs to 19 residues. The germline V gene has CDR1 SEHNR and CDR2 FQNEAQ (reference sequence). Trimming removed 2 bases at V and 6 bases at J, with 25 bases between. The CDR3 sequence is CASSLMGLSGAKNDEKLFF. CDR3 in DNA: TGTGCCAGCAGCTTAATGGGTTTGAGCGGCGCAAAGAACGATGAAAAACTGTTTTTT. Using reference TRBV7-9 and TRBJ1-4 for the parts outside the CDR3, the full variable domain is DTGVSQNPRHKITKRGQNVTFRCDPISEHNRLYWYRQTLGQGPEFLTYFQNEAQLEKSRLLSDRFSAERPKGSFSTLEIQRTEQGDSAMYLCASSLMGLSGAKNDEKLFFGSGTQLSVL.

The chain is built from TRBV29-1 and TRBJ2-1; 10 nucleotides align to TRBD2. There are 12 residues in the CDR3. CDR1 and CDR2 from the germline V gene are SQVTM and ANQGSEA. The V segment lost 8 bases and the J segment 5 bases; nucleotides outside the gene matches: 3. CDR3 residues: CSLAGANNEQFF. In nucleotides, the CDR3 is TGCAGCCTAGCGGGAGCCAACAATGAGCAGTTCTTC.

The rearrangement links TRBV20-1 to TRBJ1-2; TRBD1 aligns across 7 bases. Germline CDR1 and CDR2: DFQATT and SNEGSKA (reference sequence). The CDR3 sequence is 11 residues long. V shed 5 bases, J shed 7 bases, and the junction held 4 bases outside the gene matches. The CDR3 sequence: CSASYRGGYTF. The CDR3 DNA is TGCAGTGCTTCTTACAGGGGTGGCTACACCTTC.

The chain links TRBV2 to TRBJ1-1; weak D call: TRBD1 (5 bases). Germline CDR1 SNHLY, CDR2 FYNNEI. The ends were cut back, 3 bases at V and 0 bases at J, with 14 bases in the middle. This CDR3 region has 16 residues. This CDR3 reads CASSDRGVLVNTEAFF. The CDR3 nucleotides are TGTGCCAGCAGTGATCGGGGGGTTCTTGTGAACACTGAAGCTTTCTTT.

This chain uses TRBV6-2 or TRBV6-3 with TRBJ2-5, with 8 positions matching TRBD1. CDR3 length: 17 residues. V was clipped by 1 base and J by 4 bases; unmatched bases: 11. The germline V gene has CDR1 MNHEY and CDR2 SVGEGT. The CDR3 loop is CASSYLDRVRSGETQYF. The CDR3 region has the DNA TGTGCCAGCAGTTACTTGGACAGGGTACGGAGCGGAGAGACCCAGTACTTC.

J is TRBJ2-5 and V is TRBV4-1, with TRBD2 identical over 7 bases. CDR1 MGHRA and CDR2 YSYEKL come from the germline V gene. The CDR3 contains 15 residues. The V segment lost 0 bases and the J segment 5 bases; nucleotides outside the gene matches: 6. CDR3 region: CASSQDGTNSETQYF. The CDR3 DNA follows: TGCGCCAGCAGCCAAGATGGGACTAATTCGGAGACCCAGTACTTC.

The rearrangement uses TRBV3-1 (or the pseudogene TRBV3-2) and TRBJ2-5; 12 bases are shared with TRBD2. This CDR3 region has 18 residues. Looked up from germline, CDR1 is LGHDT and CDR2 is YNNKEL (reference sequence). The V segment lost 1 base and the J segment 5 bases; nucleotides outside the gene matches: 11. CDR3 amino acids: CASSQAATSGRGVETQYF. The DNA of the CDR3 is TGTGCCAGCAGCCAAGCTGCGACTAGCGGGAGAGGCGTGGAGACCCAGTACTTC.

This clone occurred a few times. The CDR3 sequence is CASSSPAPPTGSYEQYF. CDR3 coding DNA: TGTGCCAGCAGCTCGCCCGCCCCCCCGACAGGGTCCTACGAGCAGTACTTC. The chain is built from TRBV5-8 and TRBJ2-7, with 7 bases matching TRBD1. The CDR3 runs 17 residues. The trim removed 3 bases at V and 1 base at J, leaving 13 bases unmatched. The germline V gene has CDR1 SGHTS and CDR2 YDEGEE. Drawing the rest from reference TRBV5-8 and TRBJ2-7, the complete variable domain is EAGVTQSPTHLIKTRGQQATLRCSPISGHTSVYWYQQALGLGLQFLLWYDEGEERNRGNFPPRFSGRQFPNYSSELNVNALELEDSALYLCASSSPAPPTGSYEQYFGPGTRLTVT.

This clone is a singleton in its sample. The chain recombines TRBV6-5 with TRBJ1-2, with TRBD1 identical over 7 bases. The CDR3 is 15 residues long. Germline loops: CDR1 MNHEY, CDR2 SVGAGI. Trimming at V came to 4 bases and at J to 7 bases, leaving 12 bases not matched to a gene. Here the CDR3 reads CASSFRQGTRTGYTF. DNA for the CDR3: TGTGCCAGCAGTTTCAGACAGGGAACCCGGACTGGCTACACCTTC.